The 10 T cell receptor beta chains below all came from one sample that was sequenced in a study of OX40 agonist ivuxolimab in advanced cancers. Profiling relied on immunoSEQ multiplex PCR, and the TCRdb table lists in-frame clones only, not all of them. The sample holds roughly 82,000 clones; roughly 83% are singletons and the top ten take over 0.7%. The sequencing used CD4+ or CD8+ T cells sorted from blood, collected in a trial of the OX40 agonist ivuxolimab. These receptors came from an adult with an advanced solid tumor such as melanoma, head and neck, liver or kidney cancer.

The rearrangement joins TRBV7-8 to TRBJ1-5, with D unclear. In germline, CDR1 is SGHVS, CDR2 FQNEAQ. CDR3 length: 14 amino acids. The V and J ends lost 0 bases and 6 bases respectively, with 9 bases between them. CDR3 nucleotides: TGTGCCAGCAGCTTAGCCAGCGAGGGTCAGCCCCAGCATTTT. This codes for CASSLASEGQPQHF.

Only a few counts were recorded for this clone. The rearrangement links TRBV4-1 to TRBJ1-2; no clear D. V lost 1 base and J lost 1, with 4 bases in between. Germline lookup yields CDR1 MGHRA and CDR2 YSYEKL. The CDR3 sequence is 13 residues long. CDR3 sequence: CASSQVHNYGYTF. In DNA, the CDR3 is TGCGCCAGCAGCCAAGTCCATAACTATGGCTACACCTTC.

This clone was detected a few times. The CDR3 protein is CASSLEDSGELFF. The CDR3 nucleotides read TGTGCCAGCAGCTTAGAAGACAGCGGGGAGCTGTTTTTT. The chain employs TRBV11-2 and TRBJ2-2, with D possibly being TRBD1 (5 bases). This CDR3 contains 13 residues. Per germline, CDR1 SGHAT and CDR2 FQNNGV. V gave up 0 bases and J gave up 7 bases, with 6 bases separating them.

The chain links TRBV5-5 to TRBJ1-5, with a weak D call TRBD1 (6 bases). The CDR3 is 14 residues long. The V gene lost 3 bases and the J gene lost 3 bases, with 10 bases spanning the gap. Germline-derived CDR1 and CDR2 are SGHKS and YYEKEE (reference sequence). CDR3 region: CASSSRGDNQPQHF. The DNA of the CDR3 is TGTGCCAGCAGCTCGAGGGGGGACAATCAGCCCCAGCATTTT. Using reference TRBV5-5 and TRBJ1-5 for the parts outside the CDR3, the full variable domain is DAGVTQSPTHLIKTRGQQVTLRCSPISGHKSVSWYQQVLGQGPQFIFQYYEKEERGRGNFPDRFSARQFPNYSSELNVNALLLGDSALYLCASSSRGDNQPQHFGDGTRLSIL.

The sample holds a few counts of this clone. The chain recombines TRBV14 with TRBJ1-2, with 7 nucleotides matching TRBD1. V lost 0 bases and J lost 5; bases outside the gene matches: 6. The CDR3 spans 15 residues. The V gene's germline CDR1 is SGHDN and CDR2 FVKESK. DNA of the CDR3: TGTGCCAGCAGCCAAGATAGACAGGGAGGTTATGGCTACACCTTC. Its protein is CASSQDRQGGYGYTF.

CDR3 amino acids: CASSFRGSGANVLTF. The CDR3 DNA reads as TGTGCCAGCAGTTTTAGAGGCTCTGGGGCCAACGTCCTGACTTTC. This sequence joins TRBV28 and TRBJ2-6; D ambiguous. The CDR3 spans 15 residues. CDR1 is MDHEN, CDR2 SYDVKM, per germline. V dropped 3 bases and J dropped 0 bases, with 6 bases sitting between them.

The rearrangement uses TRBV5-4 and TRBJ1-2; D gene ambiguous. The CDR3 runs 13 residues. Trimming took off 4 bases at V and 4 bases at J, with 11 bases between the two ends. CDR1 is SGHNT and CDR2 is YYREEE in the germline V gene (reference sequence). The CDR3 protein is CASSKTASYGYTF. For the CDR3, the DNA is TGTGCCAGCAGCAAGACGGCCAGCTATGGCTACACCTTC. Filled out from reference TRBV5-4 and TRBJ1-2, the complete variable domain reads ETGVTQSPTHLIKTRGQQVTLRCSSQSGHNTVSWYQQALGQGPQFIFQYYREEENGRGNFPPRFSGLQFPNYSSELNVNALELDDSALYLCASSKTASYGYTFGSGTRLTVV.

Here the CDR3 DNA reads TGTGCCAGCAGTTACTCCGACAGTTCTGGGAGCTACACCTTC. Translated, it gives CASSYSDSSGSYTF. J is TRBJ1-2 and V is TRBV6-6; perhaps TRBD1 as D (5 bases). The CDR3 loop spans 14 amino acids. Germline values: CDR1 MNHNY, CDR2 SVGAGI (reference sequence). Trimming shortened V by 0 bases and J by 9 bases, and 14 bases separated the two germline ends.

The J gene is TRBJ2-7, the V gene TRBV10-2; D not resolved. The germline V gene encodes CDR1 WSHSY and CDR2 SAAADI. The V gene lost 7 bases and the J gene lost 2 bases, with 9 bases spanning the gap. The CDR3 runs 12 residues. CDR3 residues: CASTNWAYEQYF. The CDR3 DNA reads TGCGCCAGCACAAACTGGGCCTACGAGCAGTACTTC.

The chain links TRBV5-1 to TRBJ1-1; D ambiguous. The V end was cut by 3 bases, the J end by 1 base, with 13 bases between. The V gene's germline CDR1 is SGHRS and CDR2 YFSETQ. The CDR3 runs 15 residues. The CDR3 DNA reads TGCGCCAGCAGCTCCCAGACCCAGGCGAACACTGAAGCTTTCTTT. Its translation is CASSSQTQANTEAFF.